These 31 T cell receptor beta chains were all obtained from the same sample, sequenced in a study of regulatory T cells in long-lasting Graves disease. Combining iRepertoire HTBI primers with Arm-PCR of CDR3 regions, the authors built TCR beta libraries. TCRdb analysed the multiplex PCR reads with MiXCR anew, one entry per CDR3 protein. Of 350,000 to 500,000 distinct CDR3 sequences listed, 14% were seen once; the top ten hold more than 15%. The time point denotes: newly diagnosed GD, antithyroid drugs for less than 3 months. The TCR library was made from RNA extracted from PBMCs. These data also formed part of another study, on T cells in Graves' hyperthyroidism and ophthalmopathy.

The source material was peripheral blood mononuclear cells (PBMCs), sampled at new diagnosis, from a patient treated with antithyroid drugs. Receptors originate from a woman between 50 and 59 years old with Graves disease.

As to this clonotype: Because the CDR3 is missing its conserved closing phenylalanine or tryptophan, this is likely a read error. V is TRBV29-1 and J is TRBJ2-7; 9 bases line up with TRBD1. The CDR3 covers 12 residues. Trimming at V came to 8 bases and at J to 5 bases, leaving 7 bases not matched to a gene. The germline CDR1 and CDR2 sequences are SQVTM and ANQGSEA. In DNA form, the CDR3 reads TGCAGCTGCCGGGACAGGGACAACGAGCAGTACCTC. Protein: CSCRDRDNEQYL.

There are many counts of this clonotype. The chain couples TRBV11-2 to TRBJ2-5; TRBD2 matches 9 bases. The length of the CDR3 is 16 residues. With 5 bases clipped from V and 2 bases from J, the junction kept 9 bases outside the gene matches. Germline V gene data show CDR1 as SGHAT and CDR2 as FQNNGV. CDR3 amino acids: CASSPKTSGKQETQYF. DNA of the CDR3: TGTGCCAGCAGCCCTAAGACTAGCGGAAAACAAGAGACCCAGTACTTC. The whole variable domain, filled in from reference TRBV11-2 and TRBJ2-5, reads EAGVAQSPRYKIIEKRQSVAFWCNPISGHATLYWYQQILGQGPKLLIQFQNNGVVDDSQLPKDRFSAERLKGVDSTLKIQPAKLEDSAVYLCASSPKTSGKQETQYFGPGTRLLVL.

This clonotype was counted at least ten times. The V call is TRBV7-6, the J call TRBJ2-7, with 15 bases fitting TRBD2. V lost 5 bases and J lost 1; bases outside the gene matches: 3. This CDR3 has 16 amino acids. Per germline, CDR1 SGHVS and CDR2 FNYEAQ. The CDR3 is CASSPGTSGRSYEQYF. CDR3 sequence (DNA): TGTGCCAGCAGCCCGGGGACTAGCGGGAGGTCCTACGAGCAGTACTTC.

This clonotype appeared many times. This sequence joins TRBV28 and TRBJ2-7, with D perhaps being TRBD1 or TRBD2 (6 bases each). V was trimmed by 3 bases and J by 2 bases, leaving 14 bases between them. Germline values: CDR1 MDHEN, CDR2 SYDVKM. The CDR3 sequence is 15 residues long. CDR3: CASSFAAGQPYEQYF. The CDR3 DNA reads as TGTGCCAGCAGTTTCGCGGCGGGACAACCCTACGAGCAGTACTTC.

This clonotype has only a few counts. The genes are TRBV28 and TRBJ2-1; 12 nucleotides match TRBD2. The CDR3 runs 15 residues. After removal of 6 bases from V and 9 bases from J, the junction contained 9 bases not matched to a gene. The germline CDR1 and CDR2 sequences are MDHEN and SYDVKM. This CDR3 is CASSKTSGSFSEQFF. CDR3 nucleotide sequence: TGTGCCAGCAGCAAGACTAGCGGGAGTTTCTCTGAGCAGTTCTTC.

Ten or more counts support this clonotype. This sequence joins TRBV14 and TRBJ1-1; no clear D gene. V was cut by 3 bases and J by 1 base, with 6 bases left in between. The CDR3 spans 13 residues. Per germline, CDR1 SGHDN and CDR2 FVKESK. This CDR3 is CASSHQWNTEAFF. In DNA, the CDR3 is TGTGCCAGCAGCCACCAATGGAACACTGAAGCTTTCTTT.

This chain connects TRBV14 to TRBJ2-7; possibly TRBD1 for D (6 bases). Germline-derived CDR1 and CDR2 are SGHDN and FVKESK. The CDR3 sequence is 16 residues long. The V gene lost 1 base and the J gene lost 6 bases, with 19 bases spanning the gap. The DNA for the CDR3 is TGTGCCAGCAGCCAAGCGGGCCTGGGGGCCAGGGGCGAGCAGTACTTC. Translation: CASSQAGLGARGEQYF.

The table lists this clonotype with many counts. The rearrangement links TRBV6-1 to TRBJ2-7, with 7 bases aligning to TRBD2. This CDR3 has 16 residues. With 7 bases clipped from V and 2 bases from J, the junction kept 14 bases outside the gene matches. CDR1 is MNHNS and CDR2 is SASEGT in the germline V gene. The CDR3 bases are TGTGCCAGCATTAAAGAACCGTCGGCGGGAGCCTACGAGCAGTACTTC. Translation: CASIKEPSAGAYEQYF.

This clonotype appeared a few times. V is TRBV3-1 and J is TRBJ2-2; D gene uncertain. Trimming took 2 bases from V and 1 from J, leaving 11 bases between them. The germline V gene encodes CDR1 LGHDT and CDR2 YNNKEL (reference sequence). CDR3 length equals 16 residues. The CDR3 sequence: CASSQRPGLNTGELFF. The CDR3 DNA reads TGTGCCAGCAGCCAACGGCCAGGATTGAACACCGGGGAGCTGTTTTTT.

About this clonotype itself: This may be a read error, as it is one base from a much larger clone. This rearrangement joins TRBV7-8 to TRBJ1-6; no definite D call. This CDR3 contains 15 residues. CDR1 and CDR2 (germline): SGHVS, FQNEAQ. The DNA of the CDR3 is TGTGCCAGCAGCTTAGAGGGTCCCCCTAATTCACTCCTCCACTTT. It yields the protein CASSLEGPPNSLLHF.

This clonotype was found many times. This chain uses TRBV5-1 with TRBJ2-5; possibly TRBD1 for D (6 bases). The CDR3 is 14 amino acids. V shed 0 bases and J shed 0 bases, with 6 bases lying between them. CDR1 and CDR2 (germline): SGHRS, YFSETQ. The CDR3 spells CASSLGQDQETQYF. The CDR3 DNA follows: TGCGCCAGCAGCTTGGGACAGGACCAAGAGACCCAGTACTTC.

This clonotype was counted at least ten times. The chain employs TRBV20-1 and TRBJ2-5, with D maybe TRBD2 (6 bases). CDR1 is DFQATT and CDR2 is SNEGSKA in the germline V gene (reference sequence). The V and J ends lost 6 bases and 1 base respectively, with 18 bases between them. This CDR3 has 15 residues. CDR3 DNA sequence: TGCAGTGCAATAATGGGCGGGACCTCCCAAGAGACCCAGTACTTC. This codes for CSAIMGGTSQETQYF.

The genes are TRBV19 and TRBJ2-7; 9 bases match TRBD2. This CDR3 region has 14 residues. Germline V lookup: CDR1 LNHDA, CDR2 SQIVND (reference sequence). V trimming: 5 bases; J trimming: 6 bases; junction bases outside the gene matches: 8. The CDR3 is CASSGSSGRSEQYF. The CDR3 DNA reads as TGTGCCAGTAGTGGAAGTAGCGGGAGATCCGAGCAGTACTTC. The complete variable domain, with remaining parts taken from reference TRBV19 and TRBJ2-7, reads DGGITQSPKYLFRKEGQNVTLSCEQNLNHDAMYWYRQDPGQGLRLIYYSQIVNDFQKGDIAEGYSVSREKKESFPLTVTSAQKNPTAFYLCASSGSSGRSEQYFGPGTRLTVT.

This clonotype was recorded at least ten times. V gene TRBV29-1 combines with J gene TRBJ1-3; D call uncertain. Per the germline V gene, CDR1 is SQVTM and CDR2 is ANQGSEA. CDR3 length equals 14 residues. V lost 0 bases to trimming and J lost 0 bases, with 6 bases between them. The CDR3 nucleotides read TGCAGCGTTGAAGATTGGAGCTCTGGAAACACCATATATTTT. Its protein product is CSVEDWSSGNTIYF.

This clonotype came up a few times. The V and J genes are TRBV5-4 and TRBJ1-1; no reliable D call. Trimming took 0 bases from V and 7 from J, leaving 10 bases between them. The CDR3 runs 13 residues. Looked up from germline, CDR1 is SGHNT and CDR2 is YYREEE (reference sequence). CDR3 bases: TGTGCCAGCAGCTTGGGCGGGGAGTTTGAAGCTTTCTTT. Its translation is CASSLGGEFEAFF.

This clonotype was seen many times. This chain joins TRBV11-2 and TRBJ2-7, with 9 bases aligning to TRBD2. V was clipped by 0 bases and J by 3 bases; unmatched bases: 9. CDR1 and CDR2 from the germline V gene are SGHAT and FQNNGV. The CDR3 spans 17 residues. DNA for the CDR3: TGTGCCAGCAGCTTAGATTCAGGGACTAGCTGGAGCTACGAGCAGTACTTC. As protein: CASSLDSGTSWSYEQYF.

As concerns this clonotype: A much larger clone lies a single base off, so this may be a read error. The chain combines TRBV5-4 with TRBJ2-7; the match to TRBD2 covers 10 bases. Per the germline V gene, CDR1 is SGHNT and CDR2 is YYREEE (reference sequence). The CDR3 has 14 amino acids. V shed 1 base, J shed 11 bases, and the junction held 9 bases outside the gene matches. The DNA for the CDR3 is TGTGCCAGCAGCTTGTCCTCTAGCGGGAGTATTGAGTACTTC. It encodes CASSLSSSGSIEYF.

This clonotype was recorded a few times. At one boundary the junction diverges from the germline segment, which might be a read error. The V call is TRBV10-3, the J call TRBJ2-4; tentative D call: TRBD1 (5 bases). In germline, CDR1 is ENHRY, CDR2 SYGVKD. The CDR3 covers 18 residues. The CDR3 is CAISESRDSKTAKNIQHF. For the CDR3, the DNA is TGTGCCATCAGTGAGTCCCGTGACAGCAAGACAGCCAAAAACATTCAGCACTTC.

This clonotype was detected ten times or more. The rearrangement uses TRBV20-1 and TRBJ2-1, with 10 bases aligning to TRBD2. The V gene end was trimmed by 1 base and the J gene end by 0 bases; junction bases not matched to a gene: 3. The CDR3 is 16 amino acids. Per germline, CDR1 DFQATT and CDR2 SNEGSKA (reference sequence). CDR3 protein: CSARAPSGSSYNEQFF. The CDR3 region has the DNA TGCAGTGCTAGAGCGCCTAGCGGGAGCTCCTACAATGAGCAGTTCTTC.

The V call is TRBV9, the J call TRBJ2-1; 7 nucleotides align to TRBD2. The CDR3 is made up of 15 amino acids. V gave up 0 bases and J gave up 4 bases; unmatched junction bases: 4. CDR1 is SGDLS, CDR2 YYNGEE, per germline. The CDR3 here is CASSVGGGTYNEQFF. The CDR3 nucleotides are TGTGCCAGCAGCGTAGGGGGAGGGACTTACAATGAGCAGTTCTTC.

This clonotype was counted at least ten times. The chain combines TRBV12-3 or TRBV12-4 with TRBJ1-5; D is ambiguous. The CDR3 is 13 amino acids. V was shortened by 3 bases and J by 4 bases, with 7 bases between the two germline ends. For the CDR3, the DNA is TGTGCCAGCAGTTTGCAGGCGAATCAGCCCCAGCATTTT. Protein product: CASSLQANQPQHF.

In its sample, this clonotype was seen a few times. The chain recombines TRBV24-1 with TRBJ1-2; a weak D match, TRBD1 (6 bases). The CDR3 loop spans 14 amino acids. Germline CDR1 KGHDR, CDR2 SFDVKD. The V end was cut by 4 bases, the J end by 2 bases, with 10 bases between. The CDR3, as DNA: TGTGCCACCAGTGAAGGACAGACAAACTATGGCTACACCTTC. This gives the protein CATSEGQTNYGYTF.

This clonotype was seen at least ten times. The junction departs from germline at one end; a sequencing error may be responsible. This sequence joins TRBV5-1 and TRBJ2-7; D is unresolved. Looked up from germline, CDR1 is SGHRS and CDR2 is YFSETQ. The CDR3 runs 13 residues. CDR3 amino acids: CASSLVGTYEQYF. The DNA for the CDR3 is TGTGCCAGCAGTTTAGTGGGCACCTACGAGCAGTACTTC.

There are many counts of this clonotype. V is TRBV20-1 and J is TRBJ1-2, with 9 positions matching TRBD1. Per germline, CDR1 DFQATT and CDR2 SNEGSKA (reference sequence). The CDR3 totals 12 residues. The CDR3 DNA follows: TGCAGCGCCTGGGGACAGGGAGGTGGCTACACCTTC. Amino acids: CSAWGQGGGYTF.

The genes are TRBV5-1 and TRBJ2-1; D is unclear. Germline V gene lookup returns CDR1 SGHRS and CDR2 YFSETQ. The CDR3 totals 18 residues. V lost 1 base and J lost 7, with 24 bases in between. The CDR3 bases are TGCGCCAGCAGCTTGACCCCTTTCGGTGGAGAAGTCGGGAATGAGCAGTTCTTC. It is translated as CASSLTPFGGEVGNEQFF.

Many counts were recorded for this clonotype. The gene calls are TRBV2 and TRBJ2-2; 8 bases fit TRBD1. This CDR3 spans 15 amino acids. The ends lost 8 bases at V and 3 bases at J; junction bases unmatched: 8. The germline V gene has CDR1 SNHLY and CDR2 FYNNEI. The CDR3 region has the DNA TGTGCCAGCCTCCCCGGGACAGGTCACACCGGGGAGCTGTTTTTT. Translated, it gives CASLPGTGHTGELFF.

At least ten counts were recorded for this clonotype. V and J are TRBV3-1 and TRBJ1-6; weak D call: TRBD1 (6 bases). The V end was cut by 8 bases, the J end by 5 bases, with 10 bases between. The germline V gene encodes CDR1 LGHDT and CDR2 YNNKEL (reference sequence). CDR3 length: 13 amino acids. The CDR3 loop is CASRDTNNSPLHF. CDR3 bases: TGTGCCAGCCGGGACACCAATAATTCACCCCTCCACTTT.

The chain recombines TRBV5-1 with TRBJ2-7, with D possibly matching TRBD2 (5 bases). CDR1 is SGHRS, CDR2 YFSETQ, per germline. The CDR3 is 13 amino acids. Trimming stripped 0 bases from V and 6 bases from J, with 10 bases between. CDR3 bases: TGCGCCAGCAGCTTGGGAGGGTTGGCCGAGCAGTACTTC. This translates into CASSLGGLAEQYF.

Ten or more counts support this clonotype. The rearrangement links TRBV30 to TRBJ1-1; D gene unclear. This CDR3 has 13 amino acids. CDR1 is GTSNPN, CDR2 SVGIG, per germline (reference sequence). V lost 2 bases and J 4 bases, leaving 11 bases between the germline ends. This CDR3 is CAWSKTDFTEAFF. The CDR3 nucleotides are TGTGCCTGGAGTAAGACGGACTTCACTGAAGCTTTCTTT.

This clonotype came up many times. The DNA for the CDR3 is TGCGCCAGCAGCTTGGCGAGGGCCGGGGGACTAGCGGAAGAGCAGTACTTC. This encodes CASSLARAGGLAEEQYF. The chain couples TRBV5-1 to TRBJ2-7, with TRBD2 matching 11 bases. The V segment lost 0 bases and the J segment 7 bases; nucleotides outside the gene matches: 12. The germline V gene has CDR1 SGHRS and CDR2 YFSETQ. The CDR3 is 17 residues long. Looking up the rest from reference TRBV5-1 and TRBJ2-7 gives the full variable domain: KAGVTQTPRYLIKTRGQQVTLSCSPISGHRSVSWYQQTPGQGLQFLFEYFSETQRNKGNFPGRFSGRQFSNSRSEMNVSTLELGDSALYLCASSLARAGGLAEEQYFGPGTRLTVT.

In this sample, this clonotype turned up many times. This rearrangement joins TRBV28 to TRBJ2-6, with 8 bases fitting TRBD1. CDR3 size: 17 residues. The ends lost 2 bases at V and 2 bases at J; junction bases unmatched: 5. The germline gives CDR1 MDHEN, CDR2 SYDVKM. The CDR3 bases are TGTGCCAGCAGTTTACGTCAGGGGGCGGCTGGGGCCAACGTCCTGACTTTC. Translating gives CASSLRQGAAGANVLTF.